Listed below are T cell receptor beta chains from one sample, sequenced in a study of shared clonotypes between healthy human individuals. The repertoire was sequenced with immunoSEQ multiplex PCR; TCRdb's copy has only in-frame clones and lacks some. The sample lists approximately 2,300,000 clones; around 93% were seen once. Sequences were obtained from naive CD4+ T cells from PBMCs. These receptors were obtained from a man between 18 and 35 years old in good health. Some clones in this sample may be carry-over from other donors' samples. The CDR3 runs from the conserved cysteine through the conserved F or W. D genes are given only for firm matches. A clone size is listed for some rows: how often the clone was seen (once, few, many), or a class if it is expanded.

j_gene: TRBJ2-5
abundance: .
d_gene: TRBD2
v_gene: TRBV2
CDR3aa: CASSERGLALETQYF
CDR3nt: TGTGCCAGCAGTGAGAGGGGACTAGCACTGGAGACCCAGTACTTC

j_gene: TRBJ2-5
abundance: .
d_gene: TRBD2
v_gene: TRBV5-4
CDR3aa: CASSTTSGSGETQYF
CDR3nt: TGTGCCAGCAGCACGACTAGCGGGAGTGGAGAGACCCAGTACTTC

j_gene: TRBJ2-5
abundance: .
d_gene: TRBD1
v_gene: TRBV6-5
CDR3aa: CASSRQTGSETQYF
CDR3nt: TGTGCCAGCAGTCGCCAGACAGGGTCAGAGACCCAGTACTTC

j_gene: TRBJ2-6
abundance: .
d_gene: .
v_gene: TRBV4-3
CDR3aa: CASSQVGGTGYSGANVLTF
CDR3nt: TGCGCCAGCAGCCAAGTGGGTGGGACGGGATACTCTGGGGCCAACGTCCTGACTTTC

j_gene: TRBJ2-7
abundance: once
d_gene: .
v_gene: TRBV7-6
CDR3aa: CASSWEVRDEQYF
CDR3nt: TGTGCCAGCAGCTGGGAGGTCAGGGACGAGCAGTACTTC

j_gene: TRBJ1-3
abundance: once
d_gene: .
v_gene: TRBV5-1
CDR3aa: CASSLPADTIYF
CDR3nt: TGCGCCAGCAGCTTGCCGGCGGACACCATATATTTT

j_gene: TRBJ2-7
abundance: .
d_gene: TRBD1
v_gene: TRBV7-2
CDR3aa: CASSWAGTGGYEQYF
CDR3nt: TGTGCCAGCAGCTGGGCTGGGACAGGGGGCTACGAGCAGTACTTC

j_gene: TRBJ2-2
abundance: few
d_gene: TRBD1
v_gene: TRBV18
CDR3aa: CASSPGTANTGELFF
CDR3nt: TGTGCCAGCTCACCGGGGACAGCGAACACCGGGGAGCTGTTTTTT

j_gene: TRBJ2-7
abundance: .
d_gene: .
v_gene: TRBV15
CDR3aa: CATSRDLVGYEQYF
CDR3nt: TGTGCCACCAGCAGAGATTTAGTAGGTTATGAGCAGTACTTC

j_gene: TRBJ2-1
abundance: .
d_gene: .
v_gene: TRBV12-1
CDR3aa: CASSLPSLGKINEQFF
CDR3nt: TGTGCCAGCAGCCTCCCCAGCCTAGGGAAGATAAATGAGCAGTTCTTC

j_gene: TRBJ2-2
abundance: .
d_gene: TRBD2
v_gene: TRBV5-4
CDR3aa: CASTSRLAATGELFF
CDR3nt: TGTGCCAGCACCTCTCGGCTAGCGGCCACCGGGGAGCTGTTTTTT

j_gene: TRBJ1-5
abundance: .
d_gene: .
v_gene: TRBV19
CDR3aa: CASSIRGVDSNQPQHF
CDR3nt: TGTGCCAGTAGTATTAGGGGGGTGGATAGCAATCAGCCCCAGCATTTT

j_gene: TRBJ1-1
abundance: .
d_gene: .
v_gene: TRBV19
CDR3aa: CASSSQGGGTEAFF
CDR3nt: TGTGCCAGTAGTTCACAAGGGGGTGGCACTGAAGCTTTCTTT

j_gene: TRBJ1-2
abundance: .
d_gene: .
v_gene: TRBV28
CDR3aa: CASRETPARYGYTF
CDR3nt: TGTGCCAGCAGGGAGACTCCAGCCCGCTATGGCTACACCTTC

j_gene: TRBJ2-5
abundance: .
d_gene: TRBD1
v_gene: TRBV6-1
CDR3aa: CASSGQGAGETQYF
CDR3nt: TGTGCCAGCAGTGGACAGGGGGCGGGAGAGACCCAGTACTTC

j_gene: TRBJ1-1
abundance: .
d_gene: .
v_gene: TRBV4-3
CDR3aa: CASSQASLMNTEAFF
CDR3nt: TGCGCCAGCAGCCAAGCAAGCCTGATGAACACTGAAGCTTTCTTT

j_gene: TRBJ2-1
abundance: .
d_gene: TRBD1
v_gene: TRBV20-1
CDR3aa: CSAATGRWQFF
CDR3nt: TGCAGTGCTGCGACAGGGCGCTGGCAGTTCTTC

j_gene: TRBJ2-1
abundance: .
d_gene: TRBD2
v_gene: TRBV18
CDR3aa: CASTPLAGGSYNEQFF
CDR3nt: TGTGCCAGCACCCCACTAGCGGGGGGCTCCTACAATGAGCAGTTCTTC

j_gene: TRBJ2-5
abundance: .
d_gene: TRBD1
v_gene: TRBV7-2
CDR3aa: CASSLGDRGSAPKTQYF
CDR3nt: TGTGCCAGCAGCTTAGGGGACAGGGGTTCCGCTCCCAAGACCCAGTACTTC